Following are 20 T cell receptor beta chains from one sample sequenced in a study of yellow fever vaccine responses in identical twins. TCRdb re-analysed the RT-PCR reads in MiXCR, keeping a single row per CDR3 protein. The sample lists about 20,000 distinct CDR3 sequences; approximately 70% were seen once. Sequenced here: T cells from blood (PBMCs), unsorted or a sorted subset (not recorded which), sampled before or after yellow fever vaccination (not recorded which). These receptors came from a woman aged 18 to 35 who received the yellow fever vaccine.

The chain couples TRBV11-3 to TRBJ2-7, with unresolved D. The CDR3 spans 13 residues. Germline CDR1 and CDR2: SGHNT and YENEEA. V lost 5 bases to trimming and J lost 2 bases, with 10 bases between them. CDR3 region: CASSPPRPYEQYF. CDR3 DNA: TGTGCCAGCAGCCCCCCACGGCCCTACGAGCAGTACTTC.

The rearrangement uses TRBV21-1 and TRBJ1-1; the listed D gene, TRBD1, was not tested against the DNA. TRBV21-1 is designated a pseudogene. This CDR3 has 16 amino acids. This CDR3 reads CASSKGRGSSNTEAFF. The DNA for the CDR3 is TGTGCCAGCAGCAAAGGCAGGGGGTCCTCTAACACTGAAGCTTTCTTT.

V usage is TRBV14 and J usage is TRBJ2-3; D is perhaps TRBD1 (6 bases). There are 16 residues in the CDR3. Germline V gene sequence: CDR1 SGHDN, CDR2 FVKESK. V was trimmed by 1 base and J by 1 base, leaving 12 bases between them. The CDR3 sequence: CASSQGAGAGTDTQYF. As DNA, the CDR3 is TGTGCCAGCAGCCAAGGGGCAGGGGCCGGCACAGATACGCAGTATTTT.

The chain carries TRBV19 and TRBJ2-3; 11 bases match TRBD2. Germline CDR1 and CDR2: LNHDA and SQIVND (reference sequence). The CDR3 runs 16 residues. Germline trimming cut 3 bases from V and 2 bases from J; bases unmatched to any gene: 4. The CDR3 sequence: CASSMGTSGFTDTQYF. In nucleotides, the CDR3 is TGTGCCAGTAGTATGGGGACTAGCGGCTTCACAGATACGCAGTATTTT.

The gene calls are TRBV18 and TRBJ2-5; no firm D call. The CDR3 spans 11 residues. CDR1 is KGHSH, CDR2 LQKENI, per germline. The ends were cut back, 3 bases at V and 1 base at J, with 0 bases in the middle. The CDR3: CASSPQETQYF. In nucleotides, the CDR3 is TGTGCCAGCTCACCCCAAGAGACCCAGTACTTC.

The chain uses TRBV2 and TRBJ2-1; 10 bases align to TRBD2. The germline CDR1 and CDR2 sequences are SNHLY and FYNNEI. This CDR3 is 17 amino acids long. The J segment lost 0 bases and the V segment lost 4 bases, leaving 6 bases of the junction unmatched. As DNA, the CDR3 is TGTGCCAGCAGTGTTCGGACTAGCGGAGACTCCTACAATGAGCAGTTCTTC. This encodes CASSVRTSGDSYNEQFF.

The gene calls are TRBV29-1 and TRBJ2-3, with D possibly being TRBD2 (6 bases). Per germline, CDR1 SQVTM and CDR2 ANQGSEA. The CDR3 length is 12 residues. The DNA for the CDR3 is TGCACCGGGGGTCCCAGGGCAGATACGCAGTATTTT. It codes for CTGGPRADTQYF.

This rearrangement joins TRBV7-2 to TRBJ1-1; maybe TRBD1 (6 bases). Trimming shortened V by 5 bases and J by 5 bases, and 18 bases separated the two germline ends. CDR3 size: 15 residues. Per germline, CDR1 SGHTA and CDR2 FQGNSA. The CDR3 DNA reads as TGTGCCAGCAGCAAGGACAGACTAGCGCAGACTGAAGCTTTCTTT. Translation gives CASSKDRLAQTEAFF.

The chain couples TRBV28 to TRBJ2-7, with 9 bases matching TRBD2. The CDR3 consists of 15 residues. CDR1 and CDR2 (germline): MDHEN, SYDVKM. The trim removed 6 bases at V and 5 bases at J, leaving 11 bases unmatched. The CDR3 protein is CASSPEVAGVNEQYF. For the CDR3, the DNA is TGTGCCAGCAGCCCTGAGGTAGCGGGAGTCAACGAGCAGTACTTC.

The V call is TRBV29-1, the J call TRBJ1-2; D is unclear. Germline V gene lookup returns CDR1 SQVTM and CDR2 ANQGSEA. V was trimmed by 3 bases and J by 4 bases, leaving 12 bases between them. The CDR3 loop spans 13 amino acids. CDR3: CSVEGLLGYGYTF. DNA for the CDR3: TGCAGCGTTGAGGGCTTACTCGGCTATGGCTACACCTTC.

Points on this clonotype: An end of the junction does not agree with germline; a read error may underlie this. The chain recombines TRBV6-5 with TRBJ1-1; maybe TRBD1 (5 bases). The CDR3 sequence is 11 residues long. The germline V gene has CDR1 MNHEY and CDR2 SVGAGI. This chain's CDR3 is CASSYSFDRPF. The CDR3 region has the DNA TGTGCCAGCAGTTATTCTTTCGACAGACCCTTT.

The chain uses TRBV11-3 and TRBJ2-2; the match to TRBD1 covers 9 bases. Losses at the gene ends were 1 base for V and 9 bases for J; bases not matched to a gene: 3. Germline CDR1 and CDR2: SGHNT and YENEEA. CDR3 size: 14 residues. The CDR3 DNA follows: TGTGCCAGCAGCTTAGGGGACAGGGTGAGGGAGCTGTTTTTT. This gives the protein CASSLGDRVRELFF.

The V and J genes are TRBV7-8 and TRBJ2-2, with D unclear. V gave up 0 bases and J gave up 6 bases, with 8 bases separating them. Germline CDR1 reads SGHVS; CDR2 reads FQNEAQ. The CDR3 spans 14 residues. For the CDR3, the DNA is TGTGCCAGCAGCTTAGCAATTAGAGCCGGGGAGCTGTTTTTT. Translated: CASSLAIRAGELFF.

The rearrangement links TRBV20-1 to TRBJ2-1, with 11 bases identical to TRBD1. The V and J ends lost 6 bases and 10 bases, in that order; junction bases with no gene match: 14. CDR1 and CDR2 (germline): DFQATT, SNEGSKA (reference sequence). The CDR3 extends over 15 amino acids. This CDR3 reads CSATSGQGAENEQFF. CDR3 DNA sequence: TGCAGTGCAACAAGCGGACAGGGGGCTGAGAACGAGCAGTTCTTC.

This chain's CDR3 is CASPQGAKDEQYV. CDR3 coding DNA: TGTGCCAGCCCCCAGGGGGCAAAGGACGAGCAGTACGTC. This chain links TRBV12-3 or TRBV12-4 with TRBJ2-7, with 8 bases identical to TRBD1. The ends lost 8 bases at V and 5 bases at J; junction bases unmatched: 8. This CDR3 is 13 amino acids long.

CDR3 amino acids: CASSDRGADTQYF. As DNA, the CDR3 is TGTGCCAGCAGTGATAGGGGGGCCGATACGCAGTATTTT. The chain combines TRBV2 with TRBJ2-3, with D possibly called TRBD1 or TRBD2 (6 bases each). Trimming removed 3 bases at V and 6 bases at J, with 10 bases between. This CDR3 spans 13 amino acids. Germline assignment: CDR1 SNHLY and CDR2 FYNNEI.

The rearrangement links TRBV5-1 to TRBJ2-3; 7 bases fit TRBD2. Losses at the gene ends were 4 bases for V and 0 bases for J; bases not matched to a gene: 5. The CDR3 sequence is 15 residues long. In germline, CDR1 is SGHRS, CDR2 YFSETQ. CDR3 in amino acids: CASSRPSGSTDTQYF. Written as DNA, the CDR3 is TGCGCCAGCAGCCGGCCTAGCGGAAGCACAGATACGCAGTATTTT. Full variable domain (missing parts from reference TRBV5-1 and TRBJ2-3): KAGVTQTPRYLIKTRGQQVTLSCSPISGHRSVSWYQQTPGQGLQFLFEYFSETQRNKGNFPGRFSGRQFSNSRSEMNVSTLELGDSALYLCASSRPSGSTDTQYFGPGTRLTVL.

This clonotype was seen a handful of times. V is TRBV4-2 and J is TRBJ2-5; a possible D gene is TRBD2 (5 bases). There are 13 residues in the CDR3. V was cut by 5 bases and J by 3 bases, with 10 bases left in between. Per the germline V gene, CDR1 is LGHNA and CDR2 is YNFKEQ. The CDR3: CASSKTKEETQYF. CDR3 coding DNA: TGTGCCAGCAGCAAGACTAAGGAAGAGACCCAGTACTTC.

The rearrangement links TRBV2 to TRBJ2-1; the match to TRBD2 covers 10 bases. The CDR3 extends over 16 amino acids. With 3 bases clipped from V and 4 bases from J, the junction kept 6 bases outside the gene matches. Germline lookup yields CDR1 SNHLY and CDR2 FYNNEI. In DNA form, the CDR3 reads TGTGCCAGCAGTGAGGCTAGCGGGGGCCTTTACAATGAGCAGTTCTTC. Translating gives CASSEASGGLYNEQFF. The full variable domain, its missing parts supplied by reference TRBV2 and TRBJ2-1, is EPEVTQTPSHQVTQMGQEVILRCVPISNHLYFYWYRQILGQKVEFLVSFYNNEISEKSEIFDDQFSVERPDGSNFTLKIRSTKLEDSAMYFCASSEASGGLYNEQFFGPGTRLTVL.

CDR3 region: CASSPFGSPYEQYF. For the CDR3, the DNA is TGTGCCAGCTCACCTTTCGGCAGCCCCTACGAGCAGTACTTC. This chain joins TRBV18 and TRBJ2-7; D gene ambiguous. Germline lookup yields CDR1 KGHSH and CDR2 LQKENI. Trimming removed 3 bases at V and 2 bases at J, with 11 bases between. This CDR3 region has 14 residues.